At least ten counts were recorded for the clone carrying this T cell receptor beta chain. No antigen is known for it. This sample was taken from a study of beta chain features in type 1 diabetes. The overall study: All samples combined gave fewer than 110 million sorted cells for examination. General study points: Moderately but significantly shorter TCRB CDR3s were found in Type 1 diabetes patients in all four CD4+ subsets.

With 0 bases removed from V and 0 bases from J, the gap between germline ends came to 10 bases. Germline assignment: CDR1 GTSNPN and CDR2 SVGIG (reference sequence). This CDR3 contains 15 residues. Expressed TCRB transcripts were sequenced, since all the RNA that had been isolated was reverse transcribed. Measured with immunoSEQ multiplex PCR; TCRdb has only the in-frame clones, and not every one. The sample includes 250,000 or so clones, roughly 30% of them seen just once. The TCR comes from a man younger than 45 in good health. The rearrangement uses TRBV30 and TRBJ2-3; TRBD1 might be the D (6 bases). The sample comprised central memory CD4+ T cells from blood. The CDR3 sequence is CAWSVGDTSTDTQYF. The CDR3 DNA reads as TGTGCCTGGAGTGTGGGGGACACTAGCACAGATACGCAGTATTTT.